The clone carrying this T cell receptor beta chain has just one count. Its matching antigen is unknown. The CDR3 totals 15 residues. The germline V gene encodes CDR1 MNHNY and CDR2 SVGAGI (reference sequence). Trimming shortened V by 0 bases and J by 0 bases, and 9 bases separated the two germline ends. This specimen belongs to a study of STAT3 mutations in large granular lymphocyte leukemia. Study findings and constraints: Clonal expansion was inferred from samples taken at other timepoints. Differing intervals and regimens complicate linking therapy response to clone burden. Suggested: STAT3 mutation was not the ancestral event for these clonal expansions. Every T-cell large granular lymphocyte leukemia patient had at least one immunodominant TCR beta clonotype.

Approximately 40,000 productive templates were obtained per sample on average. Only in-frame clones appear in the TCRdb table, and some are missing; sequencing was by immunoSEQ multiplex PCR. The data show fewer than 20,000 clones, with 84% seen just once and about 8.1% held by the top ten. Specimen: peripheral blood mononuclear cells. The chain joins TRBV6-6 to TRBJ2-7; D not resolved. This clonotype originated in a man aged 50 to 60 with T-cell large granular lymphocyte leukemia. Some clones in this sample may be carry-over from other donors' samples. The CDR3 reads CASSYSPFASYEQYF. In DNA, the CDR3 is TGTGCCAGCAGTTACTCCCCCTTTGCCTCCTACGAGCAGTACTTC.